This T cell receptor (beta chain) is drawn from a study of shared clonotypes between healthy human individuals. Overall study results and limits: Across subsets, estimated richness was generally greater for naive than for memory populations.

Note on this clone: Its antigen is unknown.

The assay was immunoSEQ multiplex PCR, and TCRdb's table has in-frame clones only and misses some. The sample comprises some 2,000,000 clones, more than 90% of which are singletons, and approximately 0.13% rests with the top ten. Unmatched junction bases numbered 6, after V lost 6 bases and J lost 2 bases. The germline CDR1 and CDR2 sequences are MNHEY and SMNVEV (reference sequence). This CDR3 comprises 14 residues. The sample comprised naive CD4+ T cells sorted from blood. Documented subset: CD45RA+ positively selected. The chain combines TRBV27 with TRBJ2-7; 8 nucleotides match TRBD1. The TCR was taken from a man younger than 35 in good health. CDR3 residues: CASRGQGRTYEQYF. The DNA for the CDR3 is TGTGCCAGCAGAGGACAGGGTAGGACCTACGAGCAGTACTTC.